Listed below are T cell receptor beta chains from one sample, sequenced in a study of graft-versus-host responses after intestinal transplantation. Their target antigens are unknown. Method: immunoSEQ multiplex PCR; TCRdb's copy keeps in-frame clones and lacks some. The sample records 80,000 to 100,000 clones, 75% to 90% being singletons. The starting material was unstimulated CD8+ T cells sorted from spleen or lymph node cells, obtained before intestinal transplant. These receptors all stem from a human donor who received an intestinal transplant. CDR3s include the opening cysteine and the closing phenylalanine or tryptophan. The D gene is left open where the match is weak. Part of the rows lack a size; the others show once, few, many or a class for expanded clones.

j_call	v_call	d_call	clone_size	cdr3_length	cdr3_nt	cdr3_aa
TRBJ2-5	TRBV11-1	TRBD2	NA	19	TGTGCCAGCAGCTTAGGGTTCCAGCGGGGGACCGCCCTCCAAGAGACCCAGTACTTC	CASSLGFQRGTALQETQYF
TRBJ1-2	TRBV27	TRBD1	NA	13	TGTGCCAGCAGCCTACAGGGGTACTATGGCTACACCTTC	CASSLQGYYGYTF
TRBJ2-7	TRBV28	NA	NA	13	TGTGCCAGCAGTCCTGGACTGTCCTACGAGCAGTACTTC	CASSPGLSYEQYF
TRBJ2-7	TRBV19	NA	NA	17	TGTGCCAGTAGTATGACGATAACAGGTCCCAGCTCCTACGAGCAGTACTTC	CASSMTITGPSSYEQYF
TRBJ2-3	TRBV28	TRBD2	NA	17	TGTGCCAGCAGTTTCCCGACCTCCCGGGAGGGCCGAGATACGCAGTATTTT	CASSFPTSREGRDTQYF
TRBJ2-1	TRBV5-1	TRBD2	NA	19	TGCGCCAGCAGCTCTCCGACATGTTGTCGGACTAGCCACCACAATGAGCAGTTCTTC	CASSSPTCCRTSHHNEQFF
TRBJ1-2	TRBV13	NA	NA	15	TGTGCCAGCAGCTTCGCGGGACTCACGGGACATGGCTACACCTTC	CASSFAGLTGHGYTF
TRBJ1-4	TRBV2	NA	NA	17	TGTGCCAGCATCCCCGACCCGGGTTCTAGTCGATTTGAAAAACTGTTTTTT	CASIPDPGSSRFEKLFF
TRBJ2-3	TRBV30	NA	NA	14	TGTGCCTGCCCCTCACAGGGAAGCACAGATACGCAGTATTTT	CACPSQGSTDTQYF
TRBJ2-1	TRBV28	NA	few	15	TGTGCCAGCAGCTCCGGGACCCATACCTACAATGAGCAGTTCTTC	CASSSGTHTYNEQFF
TRBJ1-5	TRBV27	NA	NA	13	TGTGCCAGCAGTTTTGCAGGGAAACAGCCCCAGCATTTT	CASSFAGKQPQHF
TRBJ2-2	TRBV4-2	TRBD2	NA	18	TGTGCCAGCAGCCAAGATCTGGGGGGACTAGAGAACACCGGGGAGCTGTTTTTT	CASSQDLGGLENTGELFF
TRBJ2-3	TRBV10-3	NA	NA	13	TGTGCCATCAGTGGCCCGGGAACAGATACGCAGTATTTT	CAISGPGTDTQYF
TRBJ2-3	TRBV9	TRBD2	NA	14	TGTGCCAGCAGCAAGCGGGGGAGCACAGATACGCAGTATTTT	CASSKRGSTDTQYF
TRBJ1-1	TRBV2	NA	NA	14	TGTGCCAGCAGTGAAGGTCTGGTCTACACTGAAGCTTTCTTT	CASSEGLVYTEAFF
TRBJ2-3	TRBV7-8	TRBD2	NA	17	TGTGCCAGCAGCCTCCTGACTAGCGGGGGCCTCACAGATACGCAGTATTTT	CASSLLTSGGLTDTQYF
TRBJ1-5	TRBV18	NA	once	16	TGTGCCAGCTCACCAGGAGTGTTGACTGGGAATCAGCCCCAGCATTTT	CASSPGVLTGNQPQHF
TRBJ2-7	TRBV6-5	NA	NA	14	TGTGCCAGCAGAACGGACCTCGGGGTGTACGAGCAGTACTTC	CASRTDLGVYEQYF
TRBJ2-5	TRBV6-5	TRBD2	few	15	TGTGCCAGCACCACTAGCGGGGGGGCGGGAGAGACCCAGTACTTC	CASTTSGGAGETQYF
TRBJ2-1	TRBV4-1	TRBD2	NA	16	TGCGCCAGCAGCCAAGATGGGACGGGAGGGGCAAATGAGCAGTTCTTC	CASSQDGTGGANEQFF
TRBJ1-2	TRBV28	NA	NA	16	TGTGCCAGCAGGTCTTCCCCGGGATTTACACGGTATGGCTACACCTTC	CASRSSPGFTRYGYTF
TRBJ1-5	TRBV6-1	TRBD1	once	17	TGTGCCAGCAGTGCCCGGCTTATTCAGGGGGTGAGGCAGCCCCAGCATTTT	CASSARLIQGVRQPQHF
TRBJ2-5	TRBV29-1	NA	NA	14	TGCAGCGTTCGAAACCGCCACCTCGGAGAGACCCAGTACTTC	CSVRNRHLGETQYF
TRBJ1-5	TRBV30	NA	NA	15	TGTGCCTGGAGTGCTACAGGGACTAGCAATCAGCCCCAGCATTTT	CAWSATGTSNQPQHF